This T cell receptor beta chain emerged from a study of human T cells and chemical hapten exposure. This clonotype showed up many times. Regarding time point: patch test 2, 6 weeks after DPC sensitization. Treatment meaning: therapeutic diphenylcyclopropenone sensitization with weekly scalp DPC. One entry per CDR3 protein results from TCRdb running MiXCR on the RACE reads. The sample includes tens of thousands of distinct CDR3 sequences, about 10% of them seen just once. J gave up 5 bases and V 5 bases, and 4 bases lay outside the gene matches. Germline V gene sequence: CDR1 SGHNT, CDR2 YENEEA. The CDR3 length is 15 residues.

V and J are TRBV11-3 and TRBJ2-3; 13 bases are shared with TRBD2. The source material was whole blood, sampled in connection with sensitization to the hapten diphenylcyclopropenone (DPC). The origin of this receptor is a young woman with alopecia areata. Some clones in this sample may be carry-over from other donors' samples. The CDR3 here is CASSPGLAGVDTQYF. CDR3 sequence (DNA): TGTGCCAGCAGCCCCGGACTAGCGGGAGTAGATACGCAGTATTTT.